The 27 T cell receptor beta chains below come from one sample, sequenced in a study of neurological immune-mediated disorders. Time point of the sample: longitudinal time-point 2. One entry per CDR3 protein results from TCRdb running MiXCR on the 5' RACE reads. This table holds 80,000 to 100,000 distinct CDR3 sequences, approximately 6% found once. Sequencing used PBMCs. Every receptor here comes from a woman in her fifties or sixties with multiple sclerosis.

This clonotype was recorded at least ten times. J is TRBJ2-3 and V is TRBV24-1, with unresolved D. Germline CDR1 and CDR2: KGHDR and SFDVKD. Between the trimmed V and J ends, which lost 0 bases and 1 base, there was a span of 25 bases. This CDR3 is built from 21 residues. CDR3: CATSDLEDFVSESKRTDTQYF. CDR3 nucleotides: TGTGCCACCAGTGATTTGGAGGATTTCGTCTCAGAAAGTAAACGCACAGATACGCAGTATTTT.

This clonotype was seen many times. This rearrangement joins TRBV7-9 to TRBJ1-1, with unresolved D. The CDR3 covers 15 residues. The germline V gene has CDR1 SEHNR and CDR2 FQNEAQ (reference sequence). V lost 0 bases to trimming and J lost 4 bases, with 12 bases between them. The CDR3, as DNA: TGTGCCAGCAGCTTAGCGCTTAGGCCCACCACTGAAGCTTTCTTT. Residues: CASSLALRPTTEAFF.

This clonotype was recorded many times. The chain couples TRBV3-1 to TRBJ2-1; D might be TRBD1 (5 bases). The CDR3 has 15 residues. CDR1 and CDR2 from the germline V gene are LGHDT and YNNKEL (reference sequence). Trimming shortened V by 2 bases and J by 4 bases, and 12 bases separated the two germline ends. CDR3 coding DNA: TGTGCCAGCAGCCAAAGGGGCGCGGAGTACAATGAGCAGTTCTTC. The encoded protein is CASSQRGAEYNEQFF.

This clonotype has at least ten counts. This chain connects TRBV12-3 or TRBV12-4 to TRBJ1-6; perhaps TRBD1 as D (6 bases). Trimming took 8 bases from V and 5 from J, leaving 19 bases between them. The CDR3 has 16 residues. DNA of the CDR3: TGTGCCAGCTCGCTACCGTGGACAGCTAATAATTCACCCCTCCACTTT. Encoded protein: CASSLPWTANNSPLHF.

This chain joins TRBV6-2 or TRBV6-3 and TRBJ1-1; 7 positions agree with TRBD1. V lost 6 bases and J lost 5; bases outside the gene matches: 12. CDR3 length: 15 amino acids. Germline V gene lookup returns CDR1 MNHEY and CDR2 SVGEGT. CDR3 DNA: TGTGCCAGCAGCAACCGTCGACAGGGATGGACTGAAGCTTTCTTT. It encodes CASSNRRQGWTEAFF.

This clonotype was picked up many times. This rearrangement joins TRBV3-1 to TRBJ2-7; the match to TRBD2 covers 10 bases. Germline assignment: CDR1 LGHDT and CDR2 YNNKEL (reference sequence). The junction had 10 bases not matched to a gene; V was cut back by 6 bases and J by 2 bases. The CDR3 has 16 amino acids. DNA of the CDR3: TGTGCCAGCAGGAAGTATAGCGGGGGGAATACCTACGAGCAGTACTTC. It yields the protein CASRKYSGGNTYEQYF.

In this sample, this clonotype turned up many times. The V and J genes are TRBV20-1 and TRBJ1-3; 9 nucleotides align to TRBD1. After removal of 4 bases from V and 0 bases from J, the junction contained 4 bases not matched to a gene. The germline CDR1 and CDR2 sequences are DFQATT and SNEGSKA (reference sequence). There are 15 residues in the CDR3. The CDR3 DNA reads TGCAGTGCTACACAGGGGGCCTACTCTGGAAACACCATATATTTT. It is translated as CSATQGAYSGNTIYF.

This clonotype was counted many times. The CDR3 is CASSSRAERGYNEQFF. As DNA, the CDR3 is TGTGCCAGCAGCTCCCGGGCGGAGCGGGGTTACAATGAGCAGTTCTTC. V and J are TRBV13 and TRBJ2-1; 7 positions agree with TRBD2. This CDR3 has 16 amino acids. The V gene end was trimmed by 4 bases and the J gene end by 4 bases; junction bases not matched to a gene: 10. Per the germline V gene, CDR1 is PRHDT and CDR2 is FYEKMQ (reference sequence). The complete variable domain, with remaining parts taken from reference TRBV13 and TRBJ2-1, reads AAGVIQSPRHLIKEKRETATLKCYPIPRHDTVYWYQQGPGQDPQFLISFYEKMQSDKGSIPDRFSAQQFSDYHSELNMSSLELGDSALYFCASSSRAERGYNEQFFGPGTRLTVL.

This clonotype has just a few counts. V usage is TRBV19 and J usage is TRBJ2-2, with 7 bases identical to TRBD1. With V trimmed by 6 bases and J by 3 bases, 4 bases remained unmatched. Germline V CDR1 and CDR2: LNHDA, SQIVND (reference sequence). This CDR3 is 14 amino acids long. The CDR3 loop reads CASRRGTDTGELFF. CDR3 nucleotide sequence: TGTGCCAGTAGAAGAGGGACAGACACCGGGGAGCTGTTTTTT. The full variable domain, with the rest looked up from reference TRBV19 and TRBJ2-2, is DGGITQSPKYLFRKEGQNVTLSCEQNLNHDAMYWYRQDPGQGLRLIYYSQIVNDFQKGDIAEGYSVSREKKESFPLTVTSAQKNPTAFYLCASRRGTDTGELFFGEGSRLTVL.

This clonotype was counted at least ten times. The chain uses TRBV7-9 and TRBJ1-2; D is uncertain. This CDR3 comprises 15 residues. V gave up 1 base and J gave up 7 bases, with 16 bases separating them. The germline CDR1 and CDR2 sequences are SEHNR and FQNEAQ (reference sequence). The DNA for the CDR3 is TGTGCCAGCAGCTTAGTGATTTCCCCGGCGTCTGGCTACACCTTC. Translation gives CASSLVISPASGYTF.

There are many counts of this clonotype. The CDR3 region is CSARRGDSKANYGYTF. In DNA, the CDR3 is TGCAGTGCCCGGAGGGGGGATTCAAAAGCTAACTATGGCTACACCTTC. The chain joins TRBV20-1 to TRBJ1-2; TRBD1 might be the D (6 bases). This CDR3 is built from 16 residues. Trimming removed 6 bases at V and 0 bases at J, with 20 bases between. From germline, CDR1 is DFQATT and CDR2 SNEGSKA (reference sequence).

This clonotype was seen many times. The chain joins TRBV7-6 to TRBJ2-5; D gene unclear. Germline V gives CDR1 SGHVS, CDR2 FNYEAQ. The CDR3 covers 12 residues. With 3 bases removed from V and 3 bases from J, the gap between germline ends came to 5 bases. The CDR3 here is CASSLPKETQYF. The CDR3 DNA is TGTGCCAGCAGCTTGCCCAAAGAGACCCAGTACTTC.

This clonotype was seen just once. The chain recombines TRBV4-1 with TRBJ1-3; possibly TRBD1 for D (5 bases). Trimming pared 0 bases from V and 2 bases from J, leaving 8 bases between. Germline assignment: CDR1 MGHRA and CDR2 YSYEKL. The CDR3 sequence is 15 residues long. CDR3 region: CASSQDGGTGNTIYF. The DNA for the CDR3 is TGCGCCAGCAGCCAAGACGGGGGGACTGGAAACACCATATATTTT.

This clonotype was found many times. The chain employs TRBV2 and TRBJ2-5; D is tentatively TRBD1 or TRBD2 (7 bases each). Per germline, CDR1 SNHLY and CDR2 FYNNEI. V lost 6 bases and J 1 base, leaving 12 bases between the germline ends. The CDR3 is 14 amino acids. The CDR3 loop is CASRGGTAQETQYF. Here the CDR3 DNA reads TGTGCCAGCAGGGGAGGGACAGCCCAAGAGACCCAGTACTTC.

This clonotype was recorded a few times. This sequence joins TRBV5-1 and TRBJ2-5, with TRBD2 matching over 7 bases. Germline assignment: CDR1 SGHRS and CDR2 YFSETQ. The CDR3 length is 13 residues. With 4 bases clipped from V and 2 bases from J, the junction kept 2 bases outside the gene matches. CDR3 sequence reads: CASSGRAQETQYF. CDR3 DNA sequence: TGCGCCAGCAGCGGGAGGGCGCAAGAGACCCAGTACTTC.

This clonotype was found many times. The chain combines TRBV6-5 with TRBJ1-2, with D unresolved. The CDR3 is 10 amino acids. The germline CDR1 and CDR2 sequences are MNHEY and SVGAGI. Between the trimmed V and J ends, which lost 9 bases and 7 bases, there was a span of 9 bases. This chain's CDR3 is CASGKGGYTF. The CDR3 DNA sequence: TGTGCCAGTGGGAAGGGTGGCTACACCTTC.

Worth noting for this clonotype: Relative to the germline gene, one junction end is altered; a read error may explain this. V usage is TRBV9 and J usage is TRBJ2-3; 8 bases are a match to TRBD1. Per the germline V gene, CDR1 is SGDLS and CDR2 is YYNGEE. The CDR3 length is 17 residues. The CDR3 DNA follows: TGTGCCAGCAGCGTAGGACAGGGGACATGGCGCACAGATACACAGTATTTT. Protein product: CASSVGQGTWRTDTQYF. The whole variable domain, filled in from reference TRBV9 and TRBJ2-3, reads DSGVTQTPKHLITATGQRVTLRCSPRSGDLSVYWYQQSLDQGLQFLIQYYNGEERAKGNILERFSAQQFPDLHSELNLSSLELGDSALYFCASSVGQGTWRTDTQYFGPGTRLTVL.

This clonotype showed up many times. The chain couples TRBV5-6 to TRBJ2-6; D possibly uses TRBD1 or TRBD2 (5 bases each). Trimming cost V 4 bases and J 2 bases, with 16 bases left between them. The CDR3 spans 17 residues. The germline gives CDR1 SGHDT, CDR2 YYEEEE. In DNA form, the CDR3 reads TGTGCCAGCAGCCGGCGGACCCAGGGAGCTGGGGCCAACGTCCTGACTTTC. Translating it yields CASSRRTQGAGANVLTF.

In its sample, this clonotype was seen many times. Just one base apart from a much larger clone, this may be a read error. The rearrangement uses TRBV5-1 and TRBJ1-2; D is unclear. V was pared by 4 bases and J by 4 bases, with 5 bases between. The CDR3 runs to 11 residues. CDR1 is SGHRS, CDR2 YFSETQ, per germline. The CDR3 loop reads CASSNSYGYTF. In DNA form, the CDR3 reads TGCGCCAGCAGCAACAGCTATGGCTACACCTTC.

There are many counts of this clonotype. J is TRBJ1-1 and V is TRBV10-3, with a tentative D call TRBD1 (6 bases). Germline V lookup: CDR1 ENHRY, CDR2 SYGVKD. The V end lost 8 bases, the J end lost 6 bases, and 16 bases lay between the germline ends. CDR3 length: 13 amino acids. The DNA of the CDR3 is TGTGCCATCGGAGAGGGGGTAGGTTCTGAAGCTTTCTTT. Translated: CAIGEGVGSEAFF.

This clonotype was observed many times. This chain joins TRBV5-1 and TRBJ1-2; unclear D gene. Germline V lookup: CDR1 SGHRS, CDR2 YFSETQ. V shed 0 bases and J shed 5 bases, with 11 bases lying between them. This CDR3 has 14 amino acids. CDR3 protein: CASSLDDIGYGYTF. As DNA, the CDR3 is TGCGCCAGCAGCTTGGACGACATCGGGTATGGCTACACCTTC. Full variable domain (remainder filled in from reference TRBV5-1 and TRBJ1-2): KAGVTQTPRYLIKTRGQQVTLSCSPISGHRSVSWYQQTPGQGLQFLFEYFSETQRNKGNFPGRFSGRQFSNSRSEMNVSTLELGDSALYLCASSLDDIGYGYTFGSGTRLTVV.

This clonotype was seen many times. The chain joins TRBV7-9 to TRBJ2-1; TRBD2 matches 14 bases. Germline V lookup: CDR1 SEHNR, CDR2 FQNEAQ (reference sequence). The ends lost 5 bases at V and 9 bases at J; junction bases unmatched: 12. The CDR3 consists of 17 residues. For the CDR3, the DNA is TGTGCCAGCAGCCCGGGACTAGCGGGGGCCTTTTTTCCTGAGCAGTTCTTC. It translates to CASSPGLAGAFFPEQFF.

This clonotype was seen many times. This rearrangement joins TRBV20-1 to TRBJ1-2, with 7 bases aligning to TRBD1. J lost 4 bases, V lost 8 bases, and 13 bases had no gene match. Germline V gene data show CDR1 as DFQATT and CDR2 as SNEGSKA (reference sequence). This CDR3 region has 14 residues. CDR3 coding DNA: TGCAGTCCCCATCGACAGGGAACCATCTATGGCTACACCTTC. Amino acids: CSPHRQGTIYGYTF.

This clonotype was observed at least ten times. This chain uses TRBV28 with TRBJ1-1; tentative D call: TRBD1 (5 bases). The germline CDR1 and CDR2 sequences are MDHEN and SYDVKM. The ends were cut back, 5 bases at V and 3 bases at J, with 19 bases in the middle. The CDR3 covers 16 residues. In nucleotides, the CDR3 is TGTGCCAGCAGTCCCCGGGGCGAAAAGAGCTACACTGAAGCTTTCTTT. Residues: CASSPRGEKSYTEAFF.

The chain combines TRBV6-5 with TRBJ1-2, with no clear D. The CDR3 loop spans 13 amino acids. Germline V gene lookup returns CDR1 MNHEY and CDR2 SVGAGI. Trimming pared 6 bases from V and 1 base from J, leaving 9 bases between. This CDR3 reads CASRLQSNYGYTF. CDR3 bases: TGTGCCAGCAGGCTCCAGAGTAACTATGGCTACACCTTC.

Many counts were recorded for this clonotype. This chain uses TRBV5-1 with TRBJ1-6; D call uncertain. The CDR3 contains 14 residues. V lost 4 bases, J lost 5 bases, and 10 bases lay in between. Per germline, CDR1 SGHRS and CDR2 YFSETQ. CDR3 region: CASSKSLNNSPLHF. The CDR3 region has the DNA TGCGCCAGCAGCAAGTCTTTGAATAATTCACCCCTCCACTTT.

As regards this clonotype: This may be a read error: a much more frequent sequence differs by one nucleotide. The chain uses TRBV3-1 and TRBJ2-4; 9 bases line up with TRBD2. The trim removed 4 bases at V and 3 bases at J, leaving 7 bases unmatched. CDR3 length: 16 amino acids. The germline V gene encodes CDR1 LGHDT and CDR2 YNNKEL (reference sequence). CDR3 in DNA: TGTGCCAGCAGCCTGGGGCGGGGGGGTGTCAAAAACATTCAGTACTTC. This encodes CASSLGRGGVKNIQYF.